The present T cell receptor (beta chain) was sequenced within a study of T cell changes during pregnancy in multiple sclerosis. The data were produced by immunoSEQ multiplex PCR, yet TCRdb's version contains in-frame clones alone and is incomplete. The table has some 74,000 clones, about nine tenths seen once; the top ten hold roughly 3.7%. Specimen: peripheral blood, collected after pregnancy. This clonotype originated in a female donor in good health, enrolled as a control in a pregnancy study.

DNA of the CDR3: TGTGCCACCAGCAGGACGGACAGTCATCAGCCCCAGCATTTT. Protein: CATSRTDSHQPQHF. V and J are TRBV15 and TRBJ1-5, with D possibly matching TRBD1 (6 bases). V lost 3 bases, J lost 5 bases, and 11 bases lay in between. The CDR3 spans 14 residues. Germline V CDR1 and CDR2: LNHNV, YYDKDF (reference sequence).